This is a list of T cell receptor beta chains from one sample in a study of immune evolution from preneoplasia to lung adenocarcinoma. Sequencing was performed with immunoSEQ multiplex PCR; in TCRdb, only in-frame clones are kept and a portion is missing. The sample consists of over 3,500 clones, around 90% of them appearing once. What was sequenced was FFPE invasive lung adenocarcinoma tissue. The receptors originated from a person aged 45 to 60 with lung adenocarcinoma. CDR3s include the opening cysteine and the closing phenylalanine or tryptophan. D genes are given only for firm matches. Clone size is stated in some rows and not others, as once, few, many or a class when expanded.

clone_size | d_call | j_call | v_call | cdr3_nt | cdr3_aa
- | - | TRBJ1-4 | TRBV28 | TGTGCCAGCACCGAAAGGTGGTTTGAAAAACTGTTTTTT | CASTERWFEKLFF
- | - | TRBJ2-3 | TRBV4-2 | TGTGCCAGCAGCCAAGAACGGCAGGATACGCAGTATTTT | CASSQERQDTQYF
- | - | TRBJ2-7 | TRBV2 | TGTGCCAGCAGTGGAGGGACAAAGAACGAGCAGTACTTC | CASSGGTKNEQYF
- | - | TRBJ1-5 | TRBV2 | TGTGCCAGCAGGTTGACAGGCGGCAATCAGCCCCAGCATTTT | CASRLTGGNQPQHF
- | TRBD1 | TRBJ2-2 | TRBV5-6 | TGTGCCAGCAGCTTCCTGACAGGGATGGACGGGGAGCTGTTTTTT | CASSFLTGMDGELFF
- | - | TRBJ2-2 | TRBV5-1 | TGCGCCAGCAGACTTAGCGGAAACACCGGGGAGCTGTTTTTT | CASRLSGNTGELFF
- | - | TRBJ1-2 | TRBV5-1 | TGCGCCAGCAACCCCAGGGGACAAGCTAGCTATGGCTACACCTTC | CASNPRGQASYGYTF
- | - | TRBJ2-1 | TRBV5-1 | TGCGCCAGCGCACGCTTTGGGATCAATGAGCAGTTCTTC | CASARFGINEQFF
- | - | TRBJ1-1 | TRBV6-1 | TGTGCCTGGGGGGAAGAAGCTTTCTTT | CAWGEEAFF
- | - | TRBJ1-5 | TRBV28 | TGTGCCAGCCTTCCCACCCTCGGTCAGCCCCAGCATTTT | CASLPTLGQPQHF
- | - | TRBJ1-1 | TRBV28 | TGTGCCAGCAGTGTCGGGGAGAAATACACTGAAGCTTTCTTT | CASSVGEKYTEAFF
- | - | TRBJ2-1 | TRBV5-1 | TGCGCCAGCAGCTTCGGGGAAACCTACAATGAGCAGTTCTTC | CASSFGETYNEQFF
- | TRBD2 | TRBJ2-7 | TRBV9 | TGTGCCAGCAGCGTAGAGGCGGGAGGCCCCTTGGAGCAGTACTTC | CASSVEAGGPLEQYF
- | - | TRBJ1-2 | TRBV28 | TGTGCCAGCACCGCCCGGGAACGGGCCACCTATGGCTACACCTTC | CASTARERATYGYTF
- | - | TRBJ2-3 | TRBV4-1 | TGCGCCAGCAGCCAAGCGCGGGATACGCAGTATTTT | CASSQARDTQYF
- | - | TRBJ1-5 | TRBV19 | TGTGCCAGTAGTGACGAGCGGCTCCAGCCCCAGCATTTT | CASSDERLQPQHF
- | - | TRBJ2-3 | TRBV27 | TGTGCCAGCAGTCTAACCCAAGGCGGAGATACGCAGTATTTT | CASSLTQGGDTQYF
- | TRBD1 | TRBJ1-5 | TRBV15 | TGTGCCACCAGCAGAAGAACAGGGGTGGTGGATCAGCCCCAGCATTTT | CATSRRTGVVDQPQHF
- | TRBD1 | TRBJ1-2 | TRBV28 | TGTGCCAGCAGCCTGGGGGGACAGGGGGTGGGCTATGGCTACACCTTC | CASSLGGQGVGYGYTF
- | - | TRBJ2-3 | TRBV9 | TGTGCCAGCAGCGTAGAAAGTCCAGATACGCAGTATTTT | CASSVESPDTQYF
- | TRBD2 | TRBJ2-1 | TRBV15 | TGTGCCACCAGCAGAGCGGGAGGGTACAATGAGCAGTTCTTC | CATSRAGGYNEQFF
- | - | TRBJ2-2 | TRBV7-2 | TGTGCCAGCAGCCAGTCAAGCACCGGGGAGCTGTTTTTT | CASSQSSTGELFF
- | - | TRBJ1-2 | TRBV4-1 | TGCGCCAGCAGCCAAGAATTAATAGGGAACTATGGCTACACCTTC | CASSQELIGNYGYTF
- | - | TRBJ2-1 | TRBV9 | TGTGCCAGCAGCGTATCCTCACGACCGGGCCTGGGGTTGAATGAGCAGTTCTTC | CASSVSSRPGLGLNEQFF
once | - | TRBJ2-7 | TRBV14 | TGTGCCAGCAGTCCCGTCAGGGCGAGATACGAGCAGTACTTC | CASSPVRARYEQYF
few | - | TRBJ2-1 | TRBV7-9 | TGTGCCAGCAGCTCGCAAAACAGTTACGATGAGCAGTTCTTC | CASSSQNSYDEQFF
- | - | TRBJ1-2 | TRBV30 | TGTGCCTGGAGTGTATTAGGGCGACAGCCCTATGGCTACACCTTC | CAWSVLGRQPYGYTF
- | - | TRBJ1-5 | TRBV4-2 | TGTGCCAGCAGCCAAGAGGTAACAGGGTCAGGGCCCCAGCATTTT | CASSQEVTGSGPQHF
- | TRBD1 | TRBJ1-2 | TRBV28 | TGTGCCAGCAGCTCCCACGGGACAGGGGGATTGGGCTACACCTTC | CASSSHGTGGLGYTF
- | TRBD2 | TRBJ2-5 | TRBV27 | TGTGCCAGCAGTTTACTAGCGGGAGTGAGGGAGACCCAGTACTTC | CASSLLAGVRETQYF
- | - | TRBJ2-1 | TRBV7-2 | TGTGCCAGCAGCTTAGAAATGGGGCAGTTCTTC | CASSLEMGQFF
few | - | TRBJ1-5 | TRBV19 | TGTGCCAGTAGGAGGGGCAGCAGTAATAGCAATCAGCCCCAGCATTTT | CASRRGSSNSNQPQHF
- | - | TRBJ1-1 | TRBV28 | TGTGCCAGCAGTTTAGATAGGGGTCGGGGCTTAAAAGCTTTCTTT | CASSLDRGRGLKAFF
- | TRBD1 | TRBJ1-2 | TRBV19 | TGTGCCAGTAGGACAGGGACAGGGGCTAACTATGGCTACACCTTC | CASRTGTGANYGYTF
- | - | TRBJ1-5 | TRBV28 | TGTGCCAGCAGTTTCCGGGGGGCGGCTTTTTATCAGCCCCAGCATTTT | CASSFRGAAFYQPQHF
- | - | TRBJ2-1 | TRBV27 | - | CASSFGEGASYNEQFF
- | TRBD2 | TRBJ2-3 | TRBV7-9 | TGTGCCAGCAGCTTGAGCGGGAGTAGGGCAGATACGCAGTATTTT | CASSLSGSRADTQYF
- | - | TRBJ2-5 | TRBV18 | TGTGCCAGCTCACCTCCTAGTAGGGAACAAGAGACCCAGTACTTC | CASSPPSREQETQYF
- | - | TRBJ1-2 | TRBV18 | TGTGCCAGCTCACGAACAGACGGGGGCTACACCTTC | CASSRTDGGYTF
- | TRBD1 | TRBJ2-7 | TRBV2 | TGTGCCAGCACTACAGACAGGGGGTACGAGCAGTACTTC | CASTTDRGYEQYF
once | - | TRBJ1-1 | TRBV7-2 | TGTGCCAGCAGCCCAAGGAACACTGAAGCTTTCTTT | CASSPRNTEAFF
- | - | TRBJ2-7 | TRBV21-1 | TGTGCCAGCAACTGGACAGTCCCCTACGAGCAGTACTTC | CASNWTVPYEQYF
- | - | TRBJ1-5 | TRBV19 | TGTGCCAGTAGTTTCACATCACAGGGAAAACAGCCCCAGCATTTT | CASSFTSQGKQPQHF
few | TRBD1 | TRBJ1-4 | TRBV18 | TGTGCCAGCTCAACAGGGGGACTTGAAAAACTGTTTTTT | CASSTGGLEKLFF
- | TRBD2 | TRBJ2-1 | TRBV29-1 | TGCAGCGTTTTTTCTAGCGGAGCCTACAATGAGCAGTTCTTC | CSVFSSGAYNEQFF
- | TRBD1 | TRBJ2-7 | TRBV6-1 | TGTGCCAGCCCAAGACCGGGACAGACCTACGAGCAGTACTTC | CASPRPGQTYEQYF
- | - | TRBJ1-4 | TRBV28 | TGTGCCAGCAGTTCCACCGCCAGGGGACCTAATGAAAAACTGTTTTTT | CASSSTARGPNEKLFF
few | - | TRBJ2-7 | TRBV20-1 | TGCAGTGCTAGACCTGGGGTCGAGCAGTACTTC | CSARPGVEQYF
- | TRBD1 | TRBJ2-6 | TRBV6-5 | TGTGCCAGCAGCCACAGGGGATCTGGGGCCAACGTCCTGACTTTC | CASSHRGSGANVLTF
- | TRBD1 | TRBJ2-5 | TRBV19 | TGTGCCAGTAGTATAGGGGGACAGGGAAGGGGAGAGACCCAGTACTTC | CASSIGGQGRGETQYF
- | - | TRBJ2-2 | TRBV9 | TGTGCCAGCAGCGCCAACCGGGCACCCACCGGGGAGCTGTTTTTT | CASSANRAPTGELFF
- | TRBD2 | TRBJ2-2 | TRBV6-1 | TGTGCCAGCACCGCGGGAGGGGCCGGGGAGCTGTTTTTT | CASTAGGAGELFF
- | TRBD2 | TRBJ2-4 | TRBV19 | TGTGCCAGTAGTACCGGGTGGGGGGGCATTCAGTACTTC | CASSTGWGGIQYF
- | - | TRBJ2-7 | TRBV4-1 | TGCGCCAGCAGCCAAGATCTAAGGGGCGCGGGCTACGAGCAGTACTTC | CASSQDLRGAGYEQYF
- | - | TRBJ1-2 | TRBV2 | TGTGCCAGCAGTGAACACAGGGAACTAAACTATGGCTACACCTTC | CASSEHRELNYGYTF
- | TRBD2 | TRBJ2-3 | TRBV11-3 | TGTGCCAGCAGCTTTCGGACTAGCCTTACAGATACGCAGTATTTT | CASSFRTSLTDTQYF
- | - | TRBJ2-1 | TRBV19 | TGTGCCAGTAGTATTTTCGTAGGGAACAATGAGCAGTTCTTC | CASSIFVGNNEQFF
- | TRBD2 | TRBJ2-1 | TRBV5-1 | TGCGCCAGCGCCCCCGGCGCGGGGGGCTCCTACAATGAGCAGTTCTTC | CASAPGAGGSYNEQFF